These 20 T cell receptor beta chains originate from one sample sequenced in a study of T cells in Graves' hyperthyroidism and ophthalmopathy. The TCR beta CDR3 regions underwent amplification using RNA transcripts as the source. The HTBI primer set served for first-round RT-PCR of the TCR CDR3. Using its own MiXCR run on the multiplex PCR reads, TCRdb lists one record per CDR3 protein. The top ten hold around 44% of the sample, which has more than 500,000 distinct CDR3 sequences, 40% to 50% seen once. Material: peripheral blood or thyroid tissue (not recorded which). These receptors came from an adult woman with Graves' disease, either hyperthyroidism or ophthalmopathy (not recorded which).

This clonotype was seen ten or more times. The CDR3 region is CSARGGGRENSPLHF. In DNA form, the CDR3 reads TGCAGTGCTAGAGGAGGGGGCAGGGAGAATTCACCCCTCCACTTT. V usage is TRBV20-1 and J usage is TRBJ1-6; TRBD1 agrees at 7 bases. V lost 1 base, J lost 7 bases, and 7 bases stayed unmatched. The CDR3 consists of 15 residues. Germline V lookup: CDR1 DFQATT, CDR2 SNEGSKA (reference sequence).

The V call is TRBV20-1, the J call TRBJ1-6, with TRBD1 matching 7 bases. The CDR3 covers 12 residues. V was pared by 5 bases and J by 8 bases, with 3 bases of the junction left unmatched. CDR1 is DFQATT and CDR2 is SNEGSKA in the germline V gene (reference sequence). The DNA for the CDR3 is TGCAGTGCTCCGGGACAGCATTCACCCCTCCACTTT. Protein product: CSAPGQHSPLHF.

The chain is built from TRBV20-1 and TRBJ1-5; unclear D gene. The germline CDR1 and CDR2 sequences are DFQATT and SNEGSKA (reference sequence). The CDR3 runs 12 residues. The V and J ends lost 3 bases and 11 bases respectively, with 14 bases between them. CDR3 region: CSASSGGETQHF. The CDR3 DNA reads TGCAGTGCTAGCTCGGGAGGTGAGACCCAGCATTTT.

This clonotype has ten or more counts. J is TRBJ1-3 and V is TRBV6-5, with D tentatively TRBD1 (6 bases). CDR3 size: 13 residues. V lost 6 bases and J lost 8, with 14 bases in between. Germline CDR1 reads MNHEY; CDR2 reads SVGAGI. The DNA for the CDR3 is TGTGCCAGCAGCAGGGGTGGGAGTCACACCATATATTTT. It yields the protein CASSRGGSHTIYF.

V usage is TRBV9 and J usage is TRBJ1-6, with TRBD1 matching over 8 bases. This CDR3 region has 16 residues. V lost 3 bases, J lost 6 bases, and 8 bases stayed unmatched. Germline CDR1 SGDLS, CDR2 YYNGEE. CDR3: CASSALLTGGNSPLHF. CDR3 coding DNA: TGTGCCAGCAGCGCTCTACTTACAGGGGGTAATTCACCCCTCCACTTT.

The chain is built from TRBV20-1 and TRBJ1-5; D possibly corresponds to TRBD1 (5 bases). The V and J ends lost 4 bases and 11 bases respectively, with 18 bases between them. The CDR3 runs 13 residues. The V gene's germline CDR1 is DFQATT and CDR2 SNEGSKA (reference sequence). As DNA, the CDR3 is TGCAGTGCTAATTCCCAAGGGGAGGGAGCCCAGCATTTT. Its translation is CSANSQGEGAQHF.

The chain uses TRBV15 and TRBJ1-5; 7 positions match TRBD1. There are 15 residues in the CDR3. Germline CDR1 LNHNV, CDR2 YYDKDF (reference sequence). After removal of 0 bases from V and 4 bases from J, the junction contained 3 bases not matched to a gene. CDR3 DNA: TGTGCCACCAGCAGAGATTTGGGACAGAATCAGCCCCAGCATTTT. Amino acids: CATSRDLGQNQPQHF.

The CDR3 coding sequence is TGTGCCAGTAGTCTCGACAGGGGATTCGCTAATGAAAAACTGTTTTTT. It is translated as CASSLDRGFANEKLFF. The V gene is TRBV19, the J gene TRBJ1-4; 8 nucleotides align to TRBD1. The CDR3 is 16 residues long. CDR1 and CDR2 from the germline V gene are LNHDA and SQIVND (reference sequence). The V and J ends lost 5 bases and 3 bases, in that order; junction bases with no gene match: 8.

V is TRBV11-2 and J is TRBJ1-2, with TRBD1 as a possible D gene (5 bases). CDR3 size: 17 residues. The ends were cut back, 5 bases at V and 8 bases at J, with 27 bases in the middle. Germline lookup yields CDR1 SGHAT and CDR2 FQNNGV. CDR3 DNA: TGTGCCAGCAGCCTCTCACCTTTACCGGGACTATCACGCGGCTACACCTTC. Its protein is CASSLSPLPGLSRGYTF.

This chain connects TRBV29-1 to TRBJ2-7, with 8 positions matching TRBD1. The CDR3 loop spans 13 amino acids. CDR1 and CDR2 from the germline V gene are SQVTM and ANQGSEA. Trimming at V came to 5 bases and at J to 3 bases, leaving 6 bases not matched to a gene. The CDR3: CSVQRDRNYEQYF. The CDR3 DNA reads as TGCAGCGTTCAACGGGACAGGAACTACGAGCAGTACTTC.

This clonotype was recorded many times. This chain links TRBV7-2 with TRBJ1-1, with a tentative D call TRBD1 (6 bases). This CDR3 comprises 14 residues. Trimming removed 0 bases at V and 1 base at J, with 6 bases between. Germline assignment: CDR1 SGHTA and CDR2 FQGNSA. CDR3: CASSLADRNTEAFF. In nucleotides, the CDR3 is TGTGCCAGCAGCTTAGCGGACAGGAACACTGAAGCTTTCTTT.

V gene TRBV9 combines with J gene TRBJ2-5, with 8 bases identical to TRBD2. After removal of 6 bases from V and 2 bases from J, the junction contained 6 bases not matched to a gene. The CDR3 runs to 14 residues. CDR1 is SGDLS, CDR2 YYNGEE, per germline. CDR3: CASTQRERQETQYF. CDR3 DNA: TGTGCCAGCACCCAGCGGGAGAGACAAGAGACCCAGTACTTC.

This clonotype was recorded many times. The J gene is TRBJ1-1, the V gene TRBV9; weak D call: TRBD1 (5 bases). The CDR3 length is 13 residues. Trimming removed 1 base at V and 5 bases at J, with 9 bases between. CDR1 and CDR2 from the germline V gene are SGDLS and YYNGEE. In DNA form, the CDR3 reads TGTGCCAGCAGCGTACTCAGGGAAACTGAAGCTTTCTTT. Translated: CASSVLRETEAFF.

This clonotype has just a few counts. This sequence joins TRBV20-1 and TRBJ2-7; 14 positions match TRBD2. V was pared by 3 bases and J by 6 bases, with 22 bases of the junction left unmatched. The CDR3 sequence is 20 residues long. Per the germline V gene, CDR1 is DFQATT and CDR2 is SNEGSKA (reference sequence). DNA for the CDR3: TGCAGTGCTAGGGGCTGGGGGGTGACTAGCGGGAGGGAGGGCCTCCGCGAGCAGTACTTC. This sequence encodes CSARGWGVTSGREGLREQYF.

The chain employs TRBV9 and TRBJ2-2; 9 positions agree with TRBD1. V lost 1 base to trimming and J lost 6 bases; unmatched junction nucleotides: 4. In germline, CDR1 is SGDLS, CDR2 YYNGEE. The CDR3 runs 15 residues. CDR3 DNA sequence: TGTGCCAGCAGCGTACGGGACAGGGTGGCCGGGGAGCTGTTTTTT. Protein product: CASSVRDRVAGELFF.

This rearrangement joins TRBV29-1 to TRBJ1-6; weak D call: TRBD1 (5 bases). The V gene lost 4 bases and the J gene lost 7 bases, with 11 bases spanning the gap. Germline CDR1 is SQVTM and CDR2 is ANQGSEA. The CDR3 is 13 residues long. In DNA form, the CDR3 reads TGCAGCGTTGCCGTAGGGGTGAATTCACCCCTCCACTTT. This encodes CSVAVGVNSPLHF.

This clonotype was detected many times. The V gene is TRBV7-9, the J gene TRBJ1-4; 8 nucleotides line up with TRBD1. With V trimmed by 8 bases and J by 6 bases, 5 bases remained unmatched. Germline V CDR1 and CDR2: SEHNR, FQNEAQ (reference sequence). The CDR3 has 13 residues. This CDR3 reads CASSLDRDEKLFF. The CDR3 coding sequence is TGTGCCAGCTCTCTGGACAGGGATGAAAAACTGTTTTTT.

As to this clonotype: At one end, the junction sequence differs from germline, possibly due to a read error. For the CDR3, the DNA is TGTGCCAGCAGTTACCAACGGGACGTTCACTTC. Its protein is CASSYQRDVHF. This chain connects TRBV6-6 to TRBJ2-5; the D call may be TRBD1 or TRBD2 (5 bases each). Germline V CDR1 and CDR2: MNHNY, SVGAGI (reference sequence). The CDR3 loop spans 11 amino acids.

This clonotype was counted only a few times. The chain combines TRBV7-9 with TRBJ1-6, with D tentatively TRBD1 (6 bases). This CDR3 is built from 14 residues. V was pared by 5 bases and J by 5 bases, with 10 bases between. Germline lookup yields CDR1 SEHNR and CDR2 FQNEAQ (reference sequence). For the CDR3, the DNA is TGTGCCAGCAGCGCAGGGGCGGATAATTCACCCCTCCACTTT. Amino acid sequence: CASSAGADNSPLHF.

The chain couples TRBV7-3 to TRBJ2-7; D gene unclear. Germline CDR1 is SGHTA and CDR2 is FQGTGA. This CDR3 is built from 13 residues. The germline V and J ends were trimmed by 2 bases and 7 bases, with 12 bases remaining between them. In DNA, the CDR3 is TGTGCCAGCAGCTTAGGAACTAACAATGAGCAGTACTTC. Translating gives CASSLGTNNEQYF.